This T cell receptor (beta chain) came from a study of blood T cell repertoires in COVID-19. Study-level background: Sources were T cells, B-cell-depleted T cells, or PBMCs; the material itself was cDNA or gDNA.

Authors' processing steps: From reference gene primer amplification, estimates of nucleated cell counts were derived. Using immunoSEQ multiplex PCR, the repertoire was profiled, and TCRdb retains in-frame clones only, with some absent. D and trimming were read from the DNA, whereas the V and J calls and clone size are those reported in that table. The sample has roughly 250,000 clones, roughly 84% seen once. Germline V gene lookup returns CDR1 MNHEY and CDR2 SMNVEV (reference sequence). The CDR3 is 13 amino acids. The J segment lost 5 bases and the V segment lost 5 bases, leaving 2 bases of the junction unmatched.

The V and J genes are TRBV27 and TRBJ2-1, with TRBD1 matching 8 bases. The source material was peripheral blood. The receptor's source is a human donor with COVID-19, enrolled during active disease. The donor label of this sample is uncertain. The CDR3 DNA follows: TGTGCCAGCAGTCCGACAGGGGACAATGAGCAGTTCTTC. Amino acids: CASSPTGDNEQFF.